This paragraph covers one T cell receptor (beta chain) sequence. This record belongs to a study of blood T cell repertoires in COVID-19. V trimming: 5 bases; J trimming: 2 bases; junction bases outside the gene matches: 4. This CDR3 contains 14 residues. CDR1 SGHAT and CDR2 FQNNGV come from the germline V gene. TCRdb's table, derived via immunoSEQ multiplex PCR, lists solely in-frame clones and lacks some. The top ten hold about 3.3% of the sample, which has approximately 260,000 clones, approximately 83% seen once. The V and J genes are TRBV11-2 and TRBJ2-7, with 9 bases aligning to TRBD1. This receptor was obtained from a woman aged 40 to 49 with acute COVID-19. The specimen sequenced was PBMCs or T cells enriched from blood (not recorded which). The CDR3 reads CASSLGQGAYEQYF. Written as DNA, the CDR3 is TGTGCCAGCAGCCTGGGACAGGGAGCCTACGAGCAGTACTTC.